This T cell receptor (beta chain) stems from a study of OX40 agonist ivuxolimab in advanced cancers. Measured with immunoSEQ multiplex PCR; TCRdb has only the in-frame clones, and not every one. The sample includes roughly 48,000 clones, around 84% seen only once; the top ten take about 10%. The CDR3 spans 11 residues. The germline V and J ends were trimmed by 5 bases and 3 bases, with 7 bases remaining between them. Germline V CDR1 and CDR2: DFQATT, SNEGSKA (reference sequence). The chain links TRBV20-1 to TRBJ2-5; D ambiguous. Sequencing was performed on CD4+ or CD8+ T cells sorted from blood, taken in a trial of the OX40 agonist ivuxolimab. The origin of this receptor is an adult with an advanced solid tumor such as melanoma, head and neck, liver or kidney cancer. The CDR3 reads CSAPREETQYF. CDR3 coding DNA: TGCAGTGCTCCTAGAGAAGAGACCCAGTACTTC.